Below, 18 T cell receptor beta chains from the same sample are listed, as sequenced in a study of CXCR3-negative and CXCR3-positive naive CD8 T cells. Carrying UMI labels, the TRB cDNA libraries were prepared through 5' RACE. TCRdb re-called the 5' RACE reads and shows each CDR3 protein once, DNA omitted. The sample data list 70,000 to 95,000 distinct CDR3 sequences. What was sequenced was naive CXCR3- CD8+ T cells from blood. The subset denotes: CD45RO-CCR7+CD27+CD95- naive CD8+ T cells lacking CXCR3 (TNR3-). The source is a human donor in good health. Some clones in this sample may be carry-over from other donors' samples.

The chain recombines TRBV7-9 with TRBJ2-7; with no DNA, the TCRdb D assignment of TRBD1 cannot be verified. CDR3 length: 15 amino acids. Germline CDR1 reads SEHNR; CDR2 reads FQNEAQ (reference sequence). CDR3 protein: CASSLGQGRSYEQYF.

The chain joins TRBV29-1 to TRBJ2-5; the D call of TRBD2 rests on TCRdb alone, since no DNA is present to check it. The CDR3 loop spans 14 amino acids. Germline V gives CDR1 SQVTM, CDR2 ANQGSEA. The CDR3 loop reads CSGWTSGYQETQYF.

The rearrangement uses TRBV29-1 and TRBJ2-7. CDR1 SQVTM and CDR2 ANQGSEA come from the germline V gene. This CDR3 is built from 11 residues. The chain's CDR3 is CSVHQDYEQYF.

The rearrangement joins TRBV28 to TRBJ2-1; TCRdb lists TRBD2, though no DNA is available to test this call. CDR1 and CDR2 from the germline V gene are MDHEN and SYDVKM. CDR3 length: 14 amino acids. CDR3 residues: CASSSSGRDNEQFF.

The J gene is TRBJ2-7, the V gene TRBV5-1. The CDR3 is 11 residues long. Germline-derived CDR1 and CDR2 are SGHRS and YFSETQ. The CDR3 sequence: CASSGTYEQYF.

This chain uses TRBV7-9 with TRBJ2-3. Germline-derived CDR1 and CDR2 are SEHNR and FQNEAQ (reference sequence). This CDR3 is 15 amino acids long. The CDR3: CASSPEMFGSDTQYF.

The gene calls are TRBV4-1 and TRBJ2-1; TCRdb's D call of TRBD1 is untestable without DNA. CDR1 MGHRA and CDR2 YSYEKL come from the germline V gene. The CDR3 contains 16 residues. The CDR3 loop is CASSQEFGARGNEQFF.

The chain combines TRBV28 with TRBJ2-6. Looked up from germline, CDR1 is MDHEN and CDR2 is SYDVKM. This CDR3 is 16 amino acids long. This chain's CDR3 is CASSPPQASGANVLTF.

CDR3 protein: CSANSVSYNEQFF. The chain carries TRBV20-1 and TRBJ2-1; there is no DNA to check the TCRdb D call of TRBD2. Germline CDR1 DFQATT, CDR2 SNEGSKA (reference sequence). The CDR3 has 13 residues.

This chain uses TRBV5-1 with TRBJ1-1; TCRdb picks TRBD1, but there is no DNA to check that call. CDR3 length: 14 amino acids. Germline lookup yields CDR1 SGHRS and CDR2 YFSETQ. The CDR3 sequence is CASSPTGWGTEAFF.

The chain combines TRBV12-3 or TRBV12-4 with TRBJ2-5; TCRdb lists TRBD1, though no DNA is available to test this call. There are 13 residues in the CDR3. The CDR3 loop is CASKAPGGETQYF.

This sequence joins TRBV27 and TRBJ2-7; TCRdb's D call, TRBD2, is unchecked because there is no DNA. Germline CDR1 is MNHEY and CDR2 is SMNVEV (reference sequence). This CDR3 region has 15 residues. CDR3 loop: CASSFAASGSYEQYF.

The J gene is TRBJ2-7, the V gene TRBV9. Germline values: CDR1 SGDLS, CDR2 YYNGEE. The CDR3 runs 13 residues. The CDR3 loop is CASSGRDNYEQYF.

The chain employs TRBV4-3 and TRBJ2-7; the D gene TCRdb calls, TRBD1, cannot be checked with no DNA. The CDR3 totals 18 residues. CDR1 is LGHNA, CDR2 YSLEER, per germline. The CDR3 loop is CASSQVLWGDSKSYEQYF.

The chain employs TRBV29-1 and TRBJ2-4; TCRdb indicates TRBD1, and absent DNA this call remains unverified. Per germline, CDR1 SQVTM and CDR2 ANQGSEA. The length of the CDR3 is 16 residues. Here the CDR3 reads CSVEDRGTGRENIQYF.

The chain has TRBV4-1 and TRBJ2-7. The CDR3 has 15 amino acids. From germline, CDR1 is MGHRA and CDR2 YSYEKL. This CDR3 reads CASSLRAGGSYEQYF.

The J gene is TRBJ2-1, the V gene TRBV5-1. The CDR3 runs 15 residues. Germline V lookup: CDR1 SGHRS, CDR2 YFSETQ. The CDR3 region is CASSLGLNSYNEQFF.

The chain links TRBV7-2 to TRBJ2-1; no DNA is available, so the TRBD1 call from TCRdb remains unchecked. In germline, CDR1 is SGHTA, CDR2 FQGNSA. The CDR3 is 14 residues long. CDR3 region: CASNPGGAYNEQFF.